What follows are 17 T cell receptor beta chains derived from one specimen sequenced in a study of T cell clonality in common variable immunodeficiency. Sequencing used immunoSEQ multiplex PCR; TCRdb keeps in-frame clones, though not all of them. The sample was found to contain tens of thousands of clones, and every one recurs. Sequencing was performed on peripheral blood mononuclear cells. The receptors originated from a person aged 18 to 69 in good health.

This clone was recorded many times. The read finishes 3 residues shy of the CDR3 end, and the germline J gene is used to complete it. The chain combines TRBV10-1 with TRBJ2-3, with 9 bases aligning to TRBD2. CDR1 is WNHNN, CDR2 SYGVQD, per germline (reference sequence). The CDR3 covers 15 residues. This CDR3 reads CASSEVSSGKETQYF. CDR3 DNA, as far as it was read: TGCGCCAGCAGTGAGGTCTCTAGCGGGAAAGAGACG.

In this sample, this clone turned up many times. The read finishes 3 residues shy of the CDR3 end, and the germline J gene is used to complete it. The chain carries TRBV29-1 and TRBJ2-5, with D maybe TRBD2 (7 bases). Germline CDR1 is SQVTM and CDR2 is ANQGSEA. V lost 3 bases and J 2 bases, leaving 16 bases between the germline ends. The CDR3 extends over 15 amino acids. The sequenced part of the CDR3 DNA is TGCAGCGTTGATGCTAGCGGAGGGGGTCAAGAGACC. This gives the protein CSVDASGGGQET. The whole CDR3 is CSVDASGGGQETQYF. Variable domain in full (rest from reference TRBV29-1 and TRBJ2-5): SAVISQKPSRDICQRGTSLTIQCQVDSQVTMMFWYRQQPGQSLTLIATANQGSEATYESGFVIDKFPISRPNLTFSTLTVSNMSPEDSSIYLCSVDASGGGQETQYFGPGTRLLVL.

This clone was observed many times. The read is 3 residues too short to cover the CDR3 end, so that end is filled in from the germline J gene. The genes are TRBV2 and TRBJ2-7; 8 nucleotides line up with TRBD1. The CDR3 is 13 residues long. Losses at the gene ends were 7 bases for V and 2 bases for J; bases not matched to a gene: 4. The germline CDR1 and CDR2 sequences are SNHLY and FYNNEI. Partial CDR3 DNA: TGTGCCAGCACAGGGACAGGCACCTACGAG. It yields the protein CASTGTGTYE. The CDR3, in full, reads CASTGTGTYEQYF.

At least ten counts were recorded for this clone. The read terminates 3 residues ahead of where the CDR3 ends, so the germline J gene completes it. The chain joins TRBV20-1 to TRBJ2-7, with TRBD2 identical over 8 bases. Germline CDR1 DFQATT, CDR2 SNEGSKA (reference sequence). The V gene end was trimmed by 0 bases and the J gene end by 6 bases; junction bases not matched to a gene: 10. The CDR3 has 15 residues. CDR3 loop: CSARELRTSLGEQYF. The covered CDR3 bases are TGCAGTGCTAGAGAATTAAGGACTAGCTTAGGCGAG.

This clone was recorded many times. The sequenced CDR3 bases are TGTGCCTCACCCGGACAGTCGAACACCGGGGAG. It encodes CASPGQSNTGE. The full-length CDR3 reads as CASPGQSNTGELFF. V gene TRBV30 combines with J gene TRBJ2-2; TRBD1 might be the D (6 bases). The CDR3 end falls 3 residues outside the read, so it is completed with the germline J gene. CDR1 is GTSNPN, CDR2 SVGIG, per germline (reference sequence). This CDR3 is built from 14 residues. V was trimmed by 7 bases and J by 0 bases, leaving 12 bases between them.

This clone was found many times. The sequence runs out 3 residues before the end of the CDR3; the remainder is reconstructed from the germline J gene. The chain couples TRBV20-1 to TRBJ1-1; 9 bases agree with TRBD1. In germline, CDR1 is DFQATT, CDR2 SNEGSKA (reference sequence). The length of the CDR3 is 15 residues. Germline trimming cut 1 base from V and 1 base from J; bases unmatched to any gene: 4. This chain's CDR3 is CSARGGTGKNTEAFF. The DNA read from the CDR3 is TGCAGTGCTAGAGGGGGGACAGGGAAGAACACTGAA.

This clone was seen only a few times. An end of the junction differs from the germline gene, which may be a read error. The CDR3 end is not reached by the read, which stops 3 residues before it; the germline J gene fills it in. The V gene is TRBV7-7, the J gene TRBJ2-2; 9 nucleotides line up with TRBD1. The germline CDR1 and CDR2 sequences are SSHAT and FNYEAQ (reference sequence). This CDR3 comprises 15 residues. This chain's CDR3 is CASSLGQGRNEKLFF. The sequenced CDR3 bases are TGTGCTAGCAGCTTAGGACAGGGGCGAAATGAAAAG.

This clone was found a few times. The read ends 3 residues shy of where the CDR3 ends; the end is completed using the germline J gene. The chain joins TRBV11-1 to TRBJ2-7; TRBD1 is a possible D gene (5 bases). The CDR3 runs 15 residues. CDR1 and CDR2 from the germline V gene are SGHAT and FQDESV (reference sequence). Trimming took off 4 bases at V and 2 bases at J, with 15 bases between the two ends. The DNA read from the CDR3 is TGTGCCAGCAGCTCTGGTCCGGCCAGGGCCTACGAG. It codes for CASSSGPARAYE. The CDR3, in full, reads CASSSGPARAYEQYF.

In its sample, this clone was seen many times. The sequenced CDR3 bases are TGTGCCAGCAGCTCCACAACCAACACTGAA. Protein product: CASSSTTNTE. Given in full, the CDR3 is CASSSTTNTEAFF. This chain uses TRBV7-9 with TRBJ1-1; D unclear. Coverage ceases 3 residues before the CDR3 finishes, and the germline J gene fills in the end. Germline V gene lookup returns CDR1 SEHNR and CDR2 FQNEAQ (reference sequence). The CDR3 is made up of 13 amino acids. With 4 bases removed from V and 2 bases from J, the gap between germline ends came to 8 bases.

The CDR3 is CASSKGQGARNEQFF. The DNA read from the CDR3 is TGTGCCAGTAGTAAAGGACAGGGGGCAAGAAATGAG. The genes are TRBV19 and TRBJ2-1; TRBD1 aligns across 11 bases. The read finishes 3 residues shy of the CDR3 end, and the germline J gene is used to complete it. This CDR3 has 15 amino acids. Germline CDR1 and CDR2: LNHDA and SQIVND (reference sequence). Germline trimming cut 4 bases from V and 7 bases from J; bases unmatched to any gene: 6.

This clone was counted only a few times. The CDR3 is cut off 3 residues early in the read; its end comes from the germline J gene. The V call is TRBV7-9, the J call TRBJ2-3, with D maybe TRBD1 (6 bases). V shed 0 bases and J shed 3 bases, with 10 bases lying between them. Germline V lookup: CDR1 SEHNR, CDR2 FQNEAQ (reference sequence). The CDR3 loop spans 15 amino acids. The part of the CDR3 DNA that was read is TGTGCCAGCAGCTTAGCGGGGGCGCCTACAGATACG. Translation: CASSLAGAPTDT. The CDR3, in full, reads CASSLAGAPTDTQYF.

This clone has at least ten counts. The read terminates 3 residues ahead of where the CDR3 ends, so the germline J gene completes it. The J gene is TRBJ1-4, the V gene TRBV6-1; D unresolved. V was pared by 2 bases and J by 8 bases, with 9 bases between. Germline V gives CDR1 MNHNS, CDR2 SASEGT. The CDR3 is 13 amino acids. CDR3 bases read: TGTGCCAGCAGTGAACGGACTTCCGAAAAA. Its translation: CASSERTSEK. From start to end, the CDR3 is CASSERTSEKLFF.

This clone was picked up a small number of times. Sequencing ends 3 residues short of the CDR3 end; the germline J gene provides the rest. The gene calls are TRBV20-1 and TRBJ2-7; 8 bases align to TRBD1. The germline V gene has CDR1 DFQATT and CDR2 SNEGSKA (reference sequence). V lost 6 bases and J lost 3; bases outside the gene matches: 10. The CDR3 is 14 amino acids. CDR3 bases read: TGCAGTGCCCACATGACAGGGGAATACTACGAG. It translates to CSAHMTGEYYE. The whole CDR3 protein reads CSAHMTGEYYEQYF.

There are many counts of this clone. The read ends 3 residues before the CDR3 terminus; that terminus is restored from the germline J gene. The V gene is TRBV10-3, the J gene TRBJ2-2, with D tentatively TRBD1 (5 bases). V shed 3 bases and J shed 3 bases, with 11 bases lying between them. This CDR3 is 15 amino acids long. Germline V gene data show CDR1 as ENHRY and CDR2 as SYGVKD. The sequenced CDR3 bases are TGTGCCATCAGTGACAAGGACACCCACACCGGGGAG. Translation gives CAISDKDTHTGE. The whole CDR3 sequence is CAISDKDTHTGELFF.

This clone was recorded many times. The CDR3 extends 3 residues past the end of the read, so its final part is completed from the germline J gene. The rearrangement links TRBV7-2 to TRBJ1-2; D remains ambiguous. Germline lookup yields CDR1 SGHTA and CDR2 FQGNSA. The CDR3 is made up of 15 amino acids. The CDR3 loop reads CASTPPSVRDSGYTF. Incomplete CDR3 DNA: TGTGCCAGCACCCCCCCGTCGGTTCGAGATAGCGGC.

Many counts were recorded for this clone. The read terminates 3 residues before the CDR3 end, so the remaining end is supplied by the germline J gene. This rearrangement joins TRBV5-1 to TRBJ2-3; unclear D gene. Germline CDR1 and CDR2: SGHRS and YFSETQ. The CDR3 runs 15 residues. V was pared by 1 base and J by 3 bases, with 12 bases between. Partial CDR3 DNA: TGCGCCAGCAGCTTGAACACCCCCCGTACAGATACG. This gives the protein CASSLNTPRTDT. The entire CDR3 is CASSLNTPRTDTQYF.

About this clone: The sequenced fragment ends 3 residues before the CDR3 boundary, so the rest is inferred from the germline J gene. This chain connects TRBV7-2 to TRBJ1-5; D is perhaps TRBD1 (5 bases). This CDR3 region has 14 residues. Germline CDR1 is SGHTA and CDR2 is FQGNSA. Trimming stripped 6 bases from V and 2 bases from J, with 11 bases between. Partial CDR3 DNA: TGTGCCAGCAGGCCAGGGAGGGGCAATCAGCCC. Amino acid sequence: CASRPGRGNQP. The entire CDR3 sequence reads CASRPGRGNQPQHF.